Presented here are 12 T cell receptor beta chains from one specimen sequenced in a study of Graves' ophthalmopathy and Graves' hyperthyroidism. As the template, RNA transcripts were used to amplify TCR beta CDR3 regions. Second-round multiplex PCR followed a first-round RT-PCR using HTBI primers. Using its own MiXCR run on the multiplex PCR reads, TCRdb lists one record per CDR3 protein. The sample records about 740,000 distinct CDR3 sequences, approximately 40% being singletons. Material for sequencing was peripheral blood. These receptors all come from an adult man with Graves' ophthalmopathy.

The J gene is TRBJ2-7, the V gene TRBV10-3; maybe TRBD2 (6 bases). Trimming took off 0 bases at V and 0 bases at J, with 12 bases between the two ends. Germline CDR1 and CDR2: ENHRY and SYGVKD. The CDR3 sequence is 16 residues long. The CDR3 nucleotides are TGTGCCATCAGTGAGTCCGGGCGGGGCGGCTCCTACGAGCAGTACTTC. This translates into CAISESGRGGSYEQYF.

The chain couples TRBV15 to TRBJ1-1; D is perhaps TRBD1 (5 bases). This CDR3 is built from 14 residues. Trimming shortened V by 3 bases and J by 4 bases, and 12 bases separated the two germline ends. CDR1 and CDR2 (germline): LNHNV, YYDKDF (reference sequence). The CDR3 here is CATSSWGTTTEAFF. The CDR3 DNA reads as TGTGCCACCAGCAGCTGGGGGACGACCACTGAAGCTTTCTTT.

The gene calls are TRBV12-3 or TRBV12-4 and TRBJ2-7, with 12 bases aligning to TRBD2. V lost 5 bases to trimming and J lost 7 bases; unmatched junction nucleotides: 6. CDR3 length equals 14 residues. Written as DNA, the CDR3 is TGTGCCAGCAGTCCGACTAGCGGGGGATATGAGCAGTACTTC. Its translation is CASSPTSGGYEQYF.

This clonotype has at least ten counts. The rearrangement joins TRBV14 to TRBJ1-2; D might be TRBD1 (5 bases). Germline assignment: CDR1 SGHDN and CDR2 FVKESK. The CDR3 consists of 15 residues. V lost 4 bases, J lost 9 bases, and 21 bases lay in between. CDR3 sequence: CASSPGGDGFLRYTF. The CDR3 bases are TGTGCCAGCAGCCCCGGAGGGGACGGTTTCTTGCGCTACACCTTC.

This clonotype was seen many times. This CDR3 is CATSSPPWGSGSGANVLTF. DNA of the CDR3: TGTGCCACCAGCAGCCCCCCCTGGGGATCAGGATCTGGGGCCAACGTCCTGACTTTC. The V gene is TRBV15, the J gene TRBJ2-6, with no clear D. Per germline, CDR1 LNHNV and CDR2 YYDKDF (reference sequence). V was trimmed by 3 bases and J by 1 base, leaving 19 bases between them. This CDR3 has 19 residues.

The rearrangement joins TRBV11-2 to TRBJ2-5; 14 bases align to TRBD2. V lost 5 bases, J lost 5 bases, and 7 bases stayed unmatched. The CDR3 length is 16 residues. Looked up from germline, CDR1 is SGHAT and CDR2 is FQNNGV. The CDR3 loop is CASSHPGLAGVETQYF. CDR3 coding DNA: TGTGCCAGCAGCCACCCGGGACTAGCGGGAGTGGAGACCCAGTACTTC.

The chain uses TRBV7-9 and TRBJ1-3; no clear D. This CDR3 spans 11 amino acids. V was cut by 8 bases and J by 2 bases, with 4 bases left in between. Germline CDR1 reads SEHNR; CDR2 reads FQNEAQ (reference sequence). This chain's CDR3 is CASGPGNTIYF. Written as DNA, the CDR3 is TGTGCCAGCGGACCTGGAAACACCATATATTTT.

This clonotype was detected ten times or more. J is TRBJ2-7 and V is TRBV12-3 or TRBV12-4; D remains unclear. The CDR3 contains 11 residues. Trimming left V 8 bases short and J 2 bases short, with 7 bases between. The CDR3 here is CASGLAYEQYF. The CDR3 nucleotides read TGTGCCAGCGGGTTGGCCTACGAGCAGTACTTC.

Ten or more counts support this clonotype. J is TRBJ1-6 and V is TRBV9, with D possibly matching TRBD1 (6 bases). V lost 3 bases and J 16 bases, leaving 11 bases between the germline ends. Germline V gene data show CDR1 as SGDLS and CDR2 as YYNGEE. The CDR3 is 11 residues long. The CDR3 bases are TGTGCCAGCAGCGAACAGGGCCGACTCCACTTT. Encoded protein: CASSEQGRLHF.

The CDR3, as DNA: TGCAGCGTTACCTCAAACGGGGGGCCACAAGAGACCCAGTACTTC. Translating gives CSVTSNGGPQETQYF. The chain uses TRBV29-1 and TRBJ2-5, with D possibly being TRBD2 (7 bases). The CDR3 sequence is 15 residues long. Trimming pared 5 bases from V and 2 bases from J, leaving 18 bases between. Germline V CDR1 and CDR2: SQVTM, ANQGSEA.

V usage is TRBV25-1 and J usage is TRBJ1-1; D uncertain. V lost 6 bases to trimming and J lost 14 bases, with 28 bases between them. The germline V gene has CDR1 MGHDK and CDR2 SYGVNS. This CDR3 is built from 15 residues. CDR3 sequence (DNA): TGTGCCAGCAGCGTAACTAGCGGGAGCGGTAATGAGCAGTTCTTT. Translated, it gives CASSVTSGSGNEQFF.

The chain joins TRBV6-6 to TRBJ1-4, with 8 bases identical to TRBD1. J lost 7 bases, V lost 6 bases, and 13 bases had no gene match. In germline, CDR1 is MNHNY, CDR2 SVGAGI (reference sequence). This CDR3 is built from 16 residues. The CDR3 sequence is CASSPLDRGWGEKLFF. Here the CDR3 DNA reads TGTGCCAGCAGCCCACTCGACAGGGGATGGGGTGAAAAACTGTTTTTT.